At least ten counts were recorded for the clone carrying this T cell receptor beta chain. The antigen is not known. CDR3 length equals 15 residues. Looked up from germline, CDR1 is SGDLS and CDR2 is YYNGEE. Trimming cost V 0 bases and J 5 bases; bases outside gene matches: 6. With no exceptions, donors were healthy Caucasians. Using its own MiXCR run on the 5' RACE reads, TCRdb lists one record per CDR3 protein. The sample lists 400,000 to 600,000 distinct CDR3 sequences, 20% to 25% occurring once. This specimen comes from a study of identical twins. Broader study findings: Researchers reported weaker excess twin sharing in beta out-of-frame sequences. Conclusions leaned on cross-sectional statistical analysis and did not track the same donors over time. For cord blood, abundant beta clonotypes had fewer insertions, unlike memory repertoires, which showed none.

This sample was also put to use in a study of yellow fever vaccine responses in identical twins.

Material for sequencing was CD4+ T cells sorted from blood. The clonotype comes from a woman in her late teens or twenties in good health. This chain uses TRBV9 with TRBJ2-7, with TRBD2 matching 9 bases. CDR3 region: CASSVGLAGSHEQYF. In DNA, the CDR3 is TGTGCCAGCAGCGTAGGCCTAGCGGGATCCCACGAGCAGTACTTC.